This is a list of T cell receptor beta chains from one sample in a study of shared clonotypes between healthy human individuals. The data were produced by immunoSEQ multiplex PCR, yet TCRdb's version contains in-frame clones alone and is incomplete. Of around 700,000 clones in the sample, around 72% were seen once. The source material was memory CD4+ T cells sorted from blood. These receptors came from a woman in her thirties in good health. Each CDR3 is given with its conserved first and last residue. Fields, in order: V gene, J gene, CDR3 length, D gene, clone size, CDR3 DNA, CDR3 protein. The D gene is left open where the match is weak. A clone size is listed for some rows: how often the clone was seen (once, few, many), or a class if it is expanded.

v_call: TRBV9
j_call: TRBJ2-1
cdr3_length: 15
d_call: TRBD2
clone_size: once
cdr3_nt: TGTGCCAGCGGAGGGACTAGCGGGGATGACAATGAGCAGTTCTTC
cdr3_aa: CASGGTSGDDNEQFF

v_call: TRBV12-2
j_call: TRBJ1-5
cdr3_length: 18
d_call: -
clone_size: -
cdr3_nt: TGTGCAAGTCGCTTAGTAGTAGGGGGCCGGTCTAGCAATCAGCCCCAGCATTTT
cdr3_aa: CASRLVVGGRSSNQPQHF

v_call: TRBV11-3
j_call: TRBJ2-7
cdr3_length: 19
d_call: TRBD2
clone_size: -
cdr3_nt: TGTGCCAGCAGCTTCACCCGGGAAAGGACTAGCGAGGTACTGTACGAGCAGTACTTC
cdr3_aa: CASSFTRERTSEVLYEQYF

v_call: TRBV6-6
j_call: TRBJ2-3
cdr3_length: 12
d_call: -
clone_size: many
cdr3_nt: TGTGCCAGCAGTTACGGTCCAGATACGCAGTATTTT
cdr3_aa: CASSYGPDTQYF

v_call: TRBV9
j_call: TRBJ1-2
cdr3_length: 15
d_call: TRBD1
clone_size: -
cdr3_nt: TGTGCCAGCAGCATGTCCACTGAGGGGGCGCTTGGCTACACCTTC
cdr3_aa: CASSMSTEGALGYTF

v_call: TRBV7-9
j_call: TRBJ2-1
cdr3_length: 15
d_call: TRBD1
clone_size: -
cdr3_nt: TGTGCCAGCAGCTTAATGAGGGGGCTCAACAATGAGCAGTTCTTC
cdr3_aa: CASSLMRGLNNEQFF

v_call: TRBV7-3
j_call: TRBJ2-1
cdr3_length: 16
d_call: -
clone_size: -
cdr3_nt: TGTGCCAGCAGCTTACAAGGGGCTGCCGGGTTCAATGAGCAGTTCTTC
cdr3_aa: CASSLQGAAGFNEQFF

v_call: TRBV9
j_call: TRBJ1-4
cdr3_length: 15
d_call: -
clone_size: many
cdr3_nt: TGTGCCAGCAGCGTAGCTGTGACGGAGAATGAAAAACTGTTTTTT
cdr3_aa: CASSVAVTENEKLFF

v_call: TRBV5-1
j_call: TRBJ2-1
cdr3_length: 16
d_call: -
clone_size: -
cdr3_nt: TGCGCCAGCAGCTTGGAAGCTTTTAGCTCCTACAATGAGCAGTTCTTC
cdr3_aa: CASSLEAFSSYNEQFF

v_call: TRBV28
j_call: TRBJ2-1
cdr3_length: 14
d_call: -
clone_size: -
cdr3_nt: TGTGCCAGCAGTTCCTCACAGGGCTCCCGGGTAGAGTTCTTC
cdr3_aa: CASSSSQGSRVEFF

v_call: TRBV15
j_call: TRBJ1-4
cdr3_length: 15
d_call: TRBD1
clone_size: -
cdr3_nt: TGTGCCACCAGCAGGGGACAGGAGACGAATGAAAAACTGTTTTTT
cdr3_aa: CATSRGQETNEKLFF

v_call: TRBV7-9
j_call: TRBJ2-7
cdr3_length: 13
d_call: -
clone_size: many
cdr3_nt: TGTGCCAGCAGCTTATCCGGGGTCTACGAGCAGTACTTC
cdr3_aa: CASSLSGVYEQYF

v_call: TRBV27
j_call: TRBJ2-5
cdr3_length: 15
d_call: -
clone_size: once
cdr3_nt: TGTGCCAGCAGTTTAGGAGTAGCGCCCCCGAGGACCCAGTACTTC
cdr3_aa: CASSLGVAPPRTQYF

v_call: TRBV5-1
j_call: TRBJ2-3
cdr3_length: 15
d_call: -
clone_size: -
cdr3_nt: TGCGCCAGCAGCTTGGGGCATACTAGCACAGATACGCAGTATTTT
cdr3_aa: CASSLGHTSTDTQYF

v_call: TRBV27
j_call: TRBJ2-7
cdr3_length: 16
d_call: TRBD2
clone_size: -
cdr3_nt: TGTGCCAGCAGTTTAGCTCAAGCGGGAGGCCAGGGCGAGCAGTACTTC
cdr3_aa: CASSLAQAGGQGEQYF

v_call: TRBV5-6
j_call: TRBJ1-5
cdr3_length: 16
d_call: -
clone_size: -
cdr3_nt: TGTGCCAGCAGCTTGACTGCAGGGGCACCCCATCAGCCCCAGCATTTT
cdr3_aa: CASSLTAGAPHQPQHF

v_call: TRBV30
j_call: TRBJ2-7
cdr3_length: 12
d_call: -
clone_size: -
cdr3_nt: TGTGCCTGGTGGTCGGGGGGCCACGAGCAGTACTTC
cdr3_aa: CAWWSGGHEQYF

v_call: TRBV2
j_call: TRBJ1-5
cdr3_length: 15
d_call: -
clone_size: -
cdr3_nt: TGTGCCAGCAGTGGGAACGGCGGGGGGAATCAGCCCCAGCATTTT
cdr3_aa: CASSGNGGGNQPQHF

v_call: TRBV11-2
j_call: TRBJ2-5
cdr3_length: 13
d_call: -
clone_size: -
cdr3_nt: TGTGCCAGCAGCTTTTTTATGGAAGAGACCCAGTACTTC
cdr3_aa: CASSFFMEETQYF

v_call: TRBV6-6
j_call: TRBJ2-3
cdr3_length: 15
d_call: -
clone_size: -
cdr3_nt: TGTGCCAGCAGTTACGTCTTGACGGGTACAGATACGCAGTATTTT
cdr3_aa: CASSYVLTGTDTQYF

v_call: TRBV19
j_call: TRBJ2-1
cdr3_length: 17
d_call: TRBD1
clone_size: few
cdr3_nt: TGTGCCAGTAGTATAGATGGCGGGACAGGGGGGTACAATGAGCAGTTCTTC
cdr3_aa: CASSIDGGTGGYNEQFF

v_call: TRBV27
j_call: TRBJ2-7
cdr3_length: 13
d_call: -
clone_size: many
cdr3_nt: TGTGCCAGCAGCCGCTTTGCCCGGAACGAGCAGTACTTC
cdr3_aa: CASSRFARNEQYF

v_call: TRBV11-2
j_call: TRBJ2-5
cdr3_length: 11
d_call: -
clone_size: -
cdr3_nt: TGTGCCAGCAGCTCATCAGGGTTGCAGTACTTC
cdr3_aa: CASSSSGLQYF

v_call: TRBV11-2
j_call: TRBJ2-1
cdr3_length: 15
d_call: TRBD2
clone_size: -
cdr3_nt: TGTGCCAGCAGCTCGGGACTAGCGGGACATGGTTTTGAGTTCTTC
cdr3_aa: CASSSGLAGHGFEFF

v_call: TRBV30
j_call: TRBJ2-3
cdr3_length: 13
d_call: -
clone_size: -
cdr3_nt: TGTGCCTGGAGTGCCACCGGGACTGATACGCAGTATTTT
cdr3_aa: CAWSATGTDTQYF

v_call: TRBV6-5
j_call: TRBJ2-7
cdr3_length: 13
d_call: -
clone_size: few
cdr3_nt: TGTGCCAGCAGTCCGGACGGCTCCTACGAGCAGTACTTC
cdr3_aa: CASSPDGSYEQYF

v_call: TRBV5-1
j_call: TRBJ1-1
cdr3_length: 15
d_call: -
clone_size: -
cdr3_nt: TGCGCCAGCAGCTTGGGCCCGGGGGCGGCCACTGAAGCTTTCTTT
cdr3_aa: CASSLGPGAATEAFF

v_call: TRBV5-1
j_call: TRBJ1-2
cdr3_length: 15
d_call: -
clone_size: -
cdr3_nt: TGCGCCAGCAGCCCGGTCCCCCCCGGCGAGGGTGGCTACACCTTC
cdr3_aa: CASSPVPPGEGGYTF

v_call: TRBV5-1
j_call: TRBJ2-6
cdr3_length: 15
d_call: -
clone_size: -
cdr3_nt: TGCGCCAGCAGCATCACGCAGTATGGGGCCAACGTCCTGACTTTC
cdr3_aa: CASSITQYGANVLTF